This record looks at one T cell receptor beta chain sequence and its context. Its antigen remains unknown. Sequencing used immunoSEQ multiplex PCR; TCRdb keeps in-frame clones, though not all of them. The sample has around 40,000 clones, approximately 70% seen once. These data come from a study of PD-1 blockade in classical Hodgkin lymphoma. Study-wide results and caveats: The study reported lower baseline TCR diversity in newly diagnosed patients than in healthy donors. Patients newly diagnosed and complete responders had comparable baseline diversity. Any patient who commenced nivolumab under 1 year after ASCT was excluded. What caused the repertoire differences, perhaps disease activity or prior therapy, remains undefined.

This CDR3 spans 18 amino acids. The V gene's germline CDR1 is SEHNR and CDR2 FQNEAQ (reference sequence). With V trimmed by 5 bases and J by 1 base, 16 bases remained unmatched. After autologous stem cell transplantation all patients relapsed, and prior brentuximab vedotin exposure differed between cohorts. The specimen comprised peripheral blood mononuclear cells (PBMCs), sampled at baseline. This sequence was found in a human donor with classical Hodgkin lymphoma. This chain connects TRBV7-9 to TRBJ1-1, with 7 bases matching TRBD1. CDR3 nucleotides: TGTGCCAGCAGCCCCAGATTGATTGGGACAGCGGAGAACACTGAAGCTTTCTTT. Amino acid sequence: CASSPRLIGTAENTEAFF.